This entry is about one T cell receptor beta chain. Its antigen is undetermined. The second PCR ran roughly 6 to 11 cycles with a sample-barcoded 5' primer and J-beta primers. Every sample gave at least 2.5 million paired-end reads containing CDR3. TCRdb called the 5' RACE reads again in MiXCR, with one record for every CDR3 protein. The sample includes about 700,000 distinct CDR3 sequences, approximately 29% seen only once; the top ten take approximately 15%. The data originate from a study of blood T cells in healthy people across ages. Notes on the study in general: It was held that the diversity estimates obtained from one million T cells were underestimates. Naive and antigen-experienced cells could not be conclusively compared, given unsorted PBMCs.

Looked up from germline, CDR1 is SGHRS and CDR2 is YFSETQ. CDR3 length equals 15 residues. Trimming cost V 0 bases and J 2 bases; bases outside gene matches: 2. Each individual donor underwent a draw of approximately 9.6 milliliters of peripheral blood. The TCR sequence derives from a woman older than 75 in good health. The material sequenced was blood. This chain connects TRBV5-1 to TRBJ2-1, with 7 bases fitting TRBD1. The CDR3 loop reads CASSLGDRTYNEQFF. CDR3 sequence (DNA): TGCGCCAGCAGCTTGGGGGACAGAACCTACAATGAGCAGTTCTTC.